This T cell receptor (beta chain) was retrieved from a study of cytomegalovirus exposure and HLA in healthy donors. PCR used 60 Vbeta primers and 13 Jbeta primers. In the original analysis: In a later analysis, of 80 million or so unique beta chains, roughly 10 million appeared in at least two donors. TCRdb's copy holds only in-frame clones and misses some; the assay was immunoSEQ multiplex PCR. The V and J calls and clone size were taken over from that table, and D and trimming were inferred from the DNA. Among about 77,000 clones, around 78% were seen once, and the ten largest hold about 3.5%. The germline V gene encodes CDR1 PRHDT and CDR2 FYEKMQ (reference sequence). CDR3 length: 12 residues. Unmatched junction bases numbered 4, after V lost 1 base and J lost 11 bases. Study findings and constraints: Roughly uniform depth of sequencing across donors was assumed in presence/absence analyses. TCR beta V segments were, for the most part, productive about 87% or about 30% of the time in an earlier analysis.

About this clone: Its specificity is not known.

Material for sequencing was PBMCs. This receptor was identified in a man aged 40-49 years in good health and CMV-seronegative. This chain links TRBV13 with TRBJ1-1; 7 nucleotides align to TRBD1. The CDR3 sequence is CASSLEGAPAFF. The CDR3 region has the DNA TGTGCCAGCAGCTTAGAGGGGGCGCCGGCTTTCTTT.